The 27 T cell receptor beta chains in this list originate from one sample, sequenced in a study of blood T cells in healthy people across ages. A second PCR, run for 7 to 11 cycles, used a sample-barcoded 5' primer plus a J-beta primer mix. TCRdb redid the calling of the 5' RACE reads with MiXCR, one entry per CDR3 protein. Here the sample spans around 870,000 distinct CDR3 sequences, 29% being singletons. The sequencing input was blood. These receptor sequences come from a woman of 80 years or more in good health.

In regard to this clonotype: A single base separates this from a much larger clone, so it may be a read error. The chain employs TRBV11-2 and TRBJ2-3, with D tentatively TRBD1 (6 bases). The CDR3 totals 17 residues. Germline loops: CDR1 SGHAT, CDR2 FQNNGV. V was cut by 5 bases and J by 1 base, with 19 bases left in between. The CDR3 sequence is CASSPLWGRIGTDTQYF. As DNA, the CDR3 is TGTGCCAGCAGCCCACTGTGGGGGCGGATAGGCACAGATACGCAGTATTTT.

The chain has TRBV27 and TRBJ1-5, with TRBD1 as a possible D gene (5 bases). Between the trimmed V and J ends, which lost 6 bases and 5 bases, there was a span of 14 bases. The CDR3 contains 14 residues. The germline gives CDR1 MNHEY, CDR2 SMNVEV (reference sequence). The chain's CDR3 is CASRPAGSDQPQHF. CDR3 DNA sequence: TGTGCCAGCAGACCGGCAGGGAGCGATCAGCCCCAGCATTTT.

This clonotype was observed at least ten times. The chain carries TRBV18 and TRBJ2-7; the D is unclear. CDR1 KGHSH and CDR2 LQKENI come from the germline V gene. V lost 3 bases and J 0 bases, leaving 21 bases between the germline ends. This CDR3 region has 18 residues. In nucleotides, the CDR3 is TGTGCCAGCTCACCTCTGAGTAGGAGTTCAACAAGCTCCTACGAGCAGTACTTC. Translated, it gives CASSPLSRSSTSSYEQYF.

This clonotype was found many times. CDR3 in DNA: TGTGCCAGCAGCTCCGACAGGGTGCGGGAGACCCAGTACTTC. It yields the protein CASSSDRVRETQYF. V usage is TRBV7-2 and J usage is TRBJ2-5, with 7 bases fitting TRBD1. The CDR3 consists of 14 residues. The trim removed 4 bases at V and 5 bases at J, leaving 7 bases unmatched. CDR1 and CDR2 (germline): SGHTA, FQGNSA.

This clonotype was seen at least ten times. The CDR3, as DNA: TGCAGCGTTGCTGGACCGGAAGGAAAACTGTTTTTT. Its protein is CSVAGPEGKLFF. The V gene is TRBV29-1, the J gene TRBJ1-4; D uncertain. CDR1 is SQVTM, CDR2 ANQGSEA, per germline. The germline V and J ends were trimmed by 4 bases and 10 bases, with 13 bases remaining between them. The CDR3 consists of 12 residues. Combining the CDR3 with reference TRBV29-1 and TRBJ1-4 gives the whole variable domain SAVISQKPSRDICQRGTSLTIQCQVDSQVTMMFWYRQQPGQSLTLIATANQGSEATYESGFVIDKFPISRPNLTFSTLTVSNMSPEDSSIYLCSVAGPEGKLFFGSGTQLSVL.

J is TRBJ1-6 and V is TRBV6-6; a possible D gene is TRBD1 (5 bases). Trimming shortened V by 5 bases and J by 8 bases, and 13 bases separated the two germline ends. This CDR3 spans 14 amino acids. Germline lookup yields CDR1 MNHNY and CDR2 SVGAGI (reference sequence). CDR3 amino acids: CASSPGTLDSPLHF. For the CDR3, the DNA is TGTGCCAGCAGTCCCGGGACTCTAGATTCACCCCTCCACTTT.

A word on this clonotype: This sequence may be a read error, since a much larger clone differs from it by one base. The rearrangement uses TRBV10-1 and TRBJ2-3; D not resolved. The CDR3 length is 16 residues. Germline CDR1 and CDR2: WNHNN and SYGVQD (reference sequence). CDR3 loop: CAGSDGLPLSTDTQYF. DNA of the CDR3: TGCGCCGGCAGTGACGGTCTACCTCTTTCCACAGATACGCAGTATTTT.

CDR3 nucleotide sequence: TGTGCCAGCAGCTTAGGGACATACTCCTACAATGAGCAGTTCTTC. Amino acid sequence: CASSLGTYSYNEQFF. The chain uses TRBV11-2 and TRBJ2-1, with a tentative D call TRBD1 (5 bases). Germline V gene sequence: CDR1 SGHAT, CDR2 FQNNGV. Trimming removed 1 base at V and 0 bases at J, with 7 bases between. This CDR3 comprises 15 residues.

This clonotype came up many times. This chain uses TRBV12-3 or TRBV12-4 with TRBJ2-1, with 8 bases identical to TRBD2. The CDR3 extends over 16 amino acids. J lost 2 bases, V lost 6 bases, and 9 bases had no gene match. Here the CDR3 DNA reads TGTGCCAGCAGCTCCCCTGGACTAGCCACCTACAATGAGCAGTTCTTC. It codes for CASSSPGLATYNEQFF.

This clonotype showed up many times. The chain links TRBV24-1 to TRBJ2-5, with 7 bases fitting TRBD1. After removal of 4 bases from V and 5 bases from J, the junction contained 9 bases not matched to a gene. This CDR3 has 15 residues. Germline assignment: CDR1 KGHDR and CDR2 SFDVKD. The CDR3: CATSERTGVWETQYF. CDR3 bases: TGTGCCACCAGTGAACGAACAGGGGTGTGGGAGACCCAGTACTTC.

This clonotype was observed many times. The V call is TRBV5-1, the J call TRBJ2-3, with 10 nucleotides matching TRBD1. CDR1 and CDR2 from the germline V gene are SGHRS and YFSETQ. The CDR3 is 16 residues long. Trimming cost V 1 base and J 3 bases; bases outside gene matches: 5. The CDR3 coding sequence is TGCGCCAGCAGCTTGCAGACAGGGGGCGAAACAGATACGCAGTATTTT. Translating gives CASSLQTGGETDTQYF.

This clonotype has only a few counts. The V call is TRBV12-3 or TRBV12-4, the J call TRBJ1-2, with 7 bases aligning to TRBD1. This CDR3 is 15 amino acids long. Trimming at V came to 4 bases and at J to 2 bases, leaving 7 bases not matched to a gene. The CDR3, as DNA: TGTGCCAGCAGTTACCAGACAGGGAGAAACTATGGCTACACCTTC. Its protein is CASSYQTGRNYGYTF.

Of note for this clonotype: One end of the junction does not line up with germline, which may come from a read error. V gene TRBV3-1 combines with J gene TRBJ1-2; D not resolved. Germline CDR1 LGHDT, CDR2 YNNKEL (reference sequence). The CDR3 covers 12 residues. This chain's CDR3 is CANSLPGSSHTF. The CDR3 DNA reads as TGTGCCAACAGCCTCCCTGGGTCCTCCCACACCTTC.

In this sample, this clonotype turned up many times. The chain recombines TRBV10-3 with TRBJ2-5; D is unclear. Germline CDR1 and CDR2: ENHRY and SYGVKD. The CDR3 is 10 residues long. The V and J ends lost 8 bases and 6 bases respectively, with 7 bases between them. CDR3 loop: CAIGDKTQYF. CDR3 coding DNA: TGTGCCATCGGAGATAAGACCCAGTACTTC.

This clonotype was seen more than once but under ten times. The chain combines TRBV7-9 with TRBJ1-5, with D possibly matching TRBD1 (6 bases). The V end lost 5 bases, the J end lost 3 bases, and 11 bases lay between the germline ends. Germline V gene data show CDR1 as SEHNR and CDR2 as FQNEAQ (reference sequence). The CDR3 has 14 amino acids. The CDR3 DNA is TGTGCCAGCAGCCGAACAGGGTTCAATCAGCCCCAGCATTTT. Protein: CASSRTGFNQPQHF.

The chain combines TRBV29-1 with TRBJ1-3; the match to TRBD1 covers 8 bases. The CDR3 consists of 14 residues. V lost 3 bases and J lost 2; bases outside the gene matches: 3. Germline V gene lookup returns CDR1 SQVTM and CDR2 ANQGSEA. CDR3 sequence: CSVDLQGAGNTIYF. The CDR3 DNA is TGCAGCGTTGACCTACAGGGGGCTGGAAACACCATATATTTT.

This clonotype was observed many times. This rearrangement joins TRBV7-2 to TRBJ1-5, with unresolved D. V was clipped by 1 base and J by 7 bases, with 8 bases between them. The CDR3 has 13 amino acids. Germline V gives CDR1 SGHTA, CDR2 FQGNSA. CDR3 sequence (DNA): TGTGCCAGCAGCTTAGAGTTTCGGCAGCCCCAGCATTTT. Translation: CASSLEFRQPQHF.

This clonotype was recorded once. The chain employs TRBV28 and TRBJ1-1; D is unresolved. In germline, CDR1 is MDHEN, CDR2 SYDVKM. This CDR3 contains 17 residues. V was trimmed by 3 bases and J by 0 bases, leaving 17 bases between them. The chain's CDR3 is CASSFPGPRTLNTEAFF. CDR3 nucleotides: TGTGCCAGCAGTTTCCCCGGCCCCAGAACGTTGAACACTGAAGCTTTCTTT. Combining the CDR3 with reference TRBV28 and TRBJ1-1 gives the whole variable domain DVKVTQSSRYLVKRTGEKVFLECVQDMDHENMFWYRQDPGLGLRLIYFSYDVKMKEKGDIPEGYSVSREKKERFSLILESASTNQTSMYLCASSFPGPRTLNTEAFFGQGTRLTVV.

There are a few counts of this clonotype. CDR3 protein: CASSARGWELGGYTF. In DNA form, the CDR3 reads TGCGCCAGCAGCGCCAGAGGTTGGGAGCTGGGCGGCTACACCTTC. This chain links TRBV5-1 with TRBJ1-2, with no clear D. The CDR3 is 15 amino acids. V lost 4 bases and J 8 bases, leaving 21 bases between the germline ends. Germline values: CDR1 SGHRS, CDR2 YFSETQ.

This clonotype was counted only a few times. The genes are TRBV28 and TRBJ1-1; no reliable D call. The CDR3 has 16 residues. The V and J ends lost 8 bases and 2 bases respectively, with 21 bases between them. CDR1 and CDR2 from the germline V gene are MDHEN and SYDVKM. The CDR3 DNA sequence: TGTGCCAGCGGCCGAGTTCGGGTAGGAGTAAACACTGAAGCTTTCTTT. Amino acid sequence: CASGRVRVGVNTEAFF.

The chain uses TRBV7-2 and TRBJ1-2; 7 bases match TRBD1. Germline assignment: CDR1 SGHTA and CDR2 FQGNSA. The CDR3 contains 15 residues. After removal of 4 bases from V and 2 bases from J, the junction contained 7 bases not matched to a gene. CDR3 protein: CASSSQGQLNYGYTF. The CDR3 bases are TGTGCCAGCAGCTCCCAGGGACAGCTCAACTATGGCTACACCTTC.

Only a few counts were recorded for this clonotype. The chain carries TRBV29-1 and TRBJ2-3; TRBD2 matches 9 bases. The V gene end was trimmed by 7 bases and the J gene end by 2 bases; junction bases not matched to a gene: 4. Germline V gene sequence: CDR1 SQVTM, CDR2 ANQGSEA. The CDR3 is 13 amino acids. The CDR3 spells CSGSGGFTDTQYF. DNA of the CDR3: TGCAGCGGAAGCGGGGGGTTCACAGATACGCAGTATTTT.

V and J are TRBV7-9 and TRBJ1-2, with D hard to call. This CDR3 contains 13 residues. CDR1 SEHNR and CDR2 FQNEAQ come from the germline V gene (reference sequence). Trimming cost V 4 bases and J 3 bases, with 9 bases left between them. CDR3 DNA: TGTGCCAGCAGCTCTGTCCAGGACTATGGCTACACCTTC. Translation gives CASSSVQDYGYTF.

This clonotype was seen just once. The chain joins TRBV7-9 to TRBJ2-3; 8 nucleotides match TRBD2. The CDR3 has 15 amino acids. Trimming cost V 4 bases and J 6 bases; bases outside gene matches: 9. Germline CDR1 reads SEHNR; CDR2 reads FQNEAQ (reference sequence). The CDR3 bases are TGTGCCAGCAGCTCCCGGACTAGCAGGGGCGATACGCAGTATTTT. It encodes CASSSRTSRGDTQYF.

A word on this clonotype: A much larger clone is a single base away; this may be a read error. The chain uses TRBV3-1 and TRBJ2-1, with no clear D. Germline V gene lookup returns CDR1 LGHDT and CDR2 YNNKEL (reference sequence). This CDR3 is built from 16 residues. CDR3: CAGSQDSRSSYNEQFF. The CDR3 bases are TGTGCCGGCAGCCAAGATAGCCGTAGCTCCTACAATGAGCAGTTCTTC.

Ten or more counts support this clonotype. V gene TRBV11-2 combines with J gene TRBJ2-3; D not certain. CDR3 length: 13 amino acids. Trimming shortened V by 10 bases and J by 4 bases, and 15 bases separated the two germline ends. CDR1 is SGHAT, CDR2 FQNNGV, per germline. CDR3: CAIGLGIADTQYF. As DNA, the CDR3 is TGTGCCATAGGTCTAGGGATAGCAGATACGCAGTATTTT.

In regard to this clonotype: Since a much larger clone is just one base distant, this may be a read error. The gene calls are TRBV5-1 and TRBJ1-1; D perhaps matches TRBD1 (6 bases). The CDR3 contains 14 residues. CDR1 and CDR2 from the germline V gene are SGHRS and YFSETQ. Between the trimmed V and J ends, which lost 4 bases and 4 bases, there was a span of 14 bases. The CDR3 nucleotides read TGCGCCAGCAGCCTCGGACAGATACGCACTGAAGCTTTCTTT. This translates into CASSLGQIRTEAFF.